This section outlines one T cell receptor (beta chain) sequence together with its context. Antigen unknown. The sample comes from a study of cytomegalovirus exposure and HLA in healthy donors. Study-level findings and limits: Earlier analysis yielded a pattern in which most TCR beta V segments were productive about 90% or about 30% of the time. CMV antigen specificity was confirmed in vitro for a few CMV-associated chains.

In germline, CDR1 is KGHSH, CDR2 LQKENI. The CDR3 totals 15 residues. V shed 3 bases, J shed 4 bases, and the junction held 7 bases outside the gene matches. Both 60 Vbeta primers and 13 Jbeta primers went into the PCR. Assay: immunoSEQ multiplex PCR; the TCRdb copy retains only in-frame clones and omits some. The sample carries over 150,000 clones, approximately 81% recorded once. This TCR was recovered from a boy younger than 10 in good health and CMV-seronegative. Sequences were obtained from PBMCs. The chain uses TRBV18 and TRBJ2-5; 8 nucleotides match TRBD1. The CDR3, as DNA: TGTGCCAGCTCACCGGAAGAGACAGGGGTAGAGACCCAGTACTTC. Translation: CASSPEETGVETQYF.